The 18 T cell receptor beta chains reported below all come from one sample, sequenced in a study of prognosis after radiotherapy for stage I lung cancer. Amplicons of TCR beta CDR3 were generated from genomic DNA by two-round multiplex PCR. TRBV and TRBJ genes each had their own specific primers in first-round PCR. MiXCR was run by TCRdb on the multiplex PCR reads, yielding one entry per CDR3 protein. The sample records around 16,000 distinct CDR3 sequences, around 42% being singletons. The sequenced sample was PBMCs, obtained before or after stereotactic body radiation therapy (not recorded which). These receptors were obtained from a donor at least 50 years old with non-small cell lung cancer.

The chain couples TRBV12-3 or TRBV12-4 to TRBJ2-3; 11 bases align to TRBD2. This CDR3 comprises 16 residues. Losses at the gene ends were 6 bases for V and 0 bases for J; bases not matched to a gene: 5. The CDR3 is CASSASSGRSTDTQYF. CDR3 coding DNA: TGTGCCAGCAGCGCCTCTAGCGGGAGGAGCACAGATACGCAGTATTTT.

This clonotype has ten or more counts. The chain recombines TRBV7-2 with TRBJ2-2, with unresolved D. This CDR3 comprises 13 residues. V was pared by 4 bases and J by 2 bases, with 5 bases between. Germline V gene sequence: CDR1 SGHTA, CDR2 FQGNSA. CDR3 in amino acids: CASSYGNTGELFF. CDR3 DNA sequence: TGTGCCAGCAGCTACGGAAACACCGGGGAGCTGTTTTTT.

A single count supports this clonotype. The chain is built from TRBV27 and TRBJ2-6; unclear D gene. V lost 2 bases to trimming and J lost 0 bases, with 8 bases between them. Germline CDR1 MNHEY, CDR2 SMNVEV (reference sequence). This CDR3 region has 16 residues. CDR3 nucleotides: TGTGCCAGCAGTTTAAAGGAGTTCTCTGGGGCCAACGTCCTGACTTTC. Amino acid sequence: CASSLKEFSGANVLTF. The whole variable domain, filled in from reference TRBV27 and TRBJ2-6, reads EAQVTQNPRYLITVTGKKLTVTCSQNMNHEYMSWYRQDPGLGLRQIYYSMNVEVTDKGDVPEGYKVSRKEKRNFPLILESPSPNQTSLYFCASSLKEFSGANVLTFGAGSRLTVL.

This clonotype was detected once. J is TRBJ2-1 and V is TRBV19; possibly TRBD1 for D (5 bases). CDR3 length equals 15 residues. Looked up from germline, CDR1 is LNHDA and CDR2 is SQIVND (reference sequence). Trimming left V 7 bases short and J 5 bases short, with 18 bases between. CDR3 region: CASTAQGVSDNEQFF. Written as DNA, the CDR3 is TGTGCCAGTACCGCCCAAGGGGTTTCCGACAATGAGCAGTTCTTC.

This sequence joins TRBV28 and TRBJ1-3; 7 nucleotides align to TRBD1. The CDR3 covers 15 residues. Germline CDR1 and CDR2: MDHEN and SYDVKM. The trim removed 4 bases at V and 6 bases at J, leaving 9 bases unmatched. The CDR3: CASSYGPGTVNTIYF. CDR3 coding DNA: TGTGCCAGCAGTTATGGACCCGGGACAGTAAACACCATATATTTT.

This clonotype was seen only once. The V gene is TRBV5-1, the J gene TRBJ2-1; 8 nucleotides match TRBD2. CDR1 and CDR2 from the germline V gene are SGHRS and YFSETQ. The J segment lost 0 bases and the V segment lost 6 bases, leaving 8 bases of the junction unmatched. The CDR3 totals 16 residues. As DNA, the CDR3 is TGCGCCAGCAAGTGGTGCGGGGGGAGCTCCTACAATGAGCAGTTCTTC. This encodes CASKWCGGSSYNEQFF.

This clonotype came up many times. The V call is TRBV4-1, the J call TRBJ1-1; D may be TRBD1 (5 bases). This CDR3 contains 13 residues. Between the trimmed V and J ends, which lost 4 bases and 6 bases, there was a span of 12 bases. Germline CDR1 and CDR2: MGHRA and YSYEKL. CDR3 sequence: CASSLVVGPEAFF. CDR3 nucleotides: TGCGCCAGCAGCCTCGTCGTGGGGCCTGAAGCTTTCTTT.

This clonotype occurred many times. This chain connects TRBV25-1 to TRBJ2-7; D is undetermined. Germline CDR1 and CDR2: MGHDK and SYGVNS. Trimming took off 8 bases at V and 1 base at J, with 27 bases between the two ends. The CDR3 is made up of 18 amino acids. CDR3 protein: CASLYLDCKLAESYEQYF. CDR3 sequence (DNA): TGTGCCAGCCTATACTTGGATTGTAAATTAGCAGAATCCTACGAGCAGTACTTC.

Written as DNA, the CDR3 is TGTGCCAGCAGGGGGGGTCTTGATGGCTACACCTTC. This translates into CASRGGLDGYTF. The genes are TRBV2 and TRBJ1-2; D possibly corresponds to TRBD1 (5 bases). This CDR3 is 12 amino acids long. V shed 6 bases and J shed 6 bases, with 11 bases lying between them. The germline gives CDR1 SNHLY, CDR2 FYNNEI.

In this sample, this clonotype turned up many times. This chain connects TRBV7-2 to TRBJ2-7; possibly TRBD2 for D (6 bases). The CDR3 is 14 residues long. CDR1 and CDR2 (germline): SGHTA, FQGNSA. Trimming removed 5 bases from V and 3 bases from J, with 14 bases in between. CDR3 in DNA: TGTGCCAGCAGCACAGGACTACAACTCTACGAGCAGTACTTC. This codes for CASSTGLQLYEQYF.

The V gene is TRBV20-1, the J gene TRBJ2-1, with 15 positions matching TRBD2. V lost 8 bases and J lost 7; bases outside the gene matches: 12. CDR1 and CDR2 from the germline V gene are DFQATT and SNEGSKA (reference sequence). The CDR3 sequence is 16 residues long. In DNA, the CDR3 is TGCAGTACCACTGGGACTAGCGGGAGGCTGGGAAATGAGCAGTTCTTC. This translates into CSTTGTSGRLGNEQFF.

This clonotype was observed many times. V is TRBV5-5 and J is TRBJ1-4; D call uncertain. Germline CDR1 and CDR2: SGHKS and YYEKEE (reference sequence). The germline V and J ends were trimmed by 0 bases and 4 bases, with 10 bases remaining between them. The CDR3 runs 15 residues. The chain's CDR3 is CASSLAPTYNEKLFF. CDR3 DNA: TGTGCCAGCAGCTTGGCTCCCACCTATAATGAAAAACTGTTTTTT.

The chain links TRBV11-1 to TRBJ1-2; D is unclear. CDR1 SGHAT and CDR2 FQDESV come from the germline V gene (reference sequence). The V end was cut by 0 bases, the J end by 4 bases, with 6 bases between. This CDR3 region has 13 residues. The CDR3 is CASSLANTYGYTF. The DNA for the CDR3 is TGTGCCAGCAGCTTAGCGAACACCTATGGCTACACCTTC.

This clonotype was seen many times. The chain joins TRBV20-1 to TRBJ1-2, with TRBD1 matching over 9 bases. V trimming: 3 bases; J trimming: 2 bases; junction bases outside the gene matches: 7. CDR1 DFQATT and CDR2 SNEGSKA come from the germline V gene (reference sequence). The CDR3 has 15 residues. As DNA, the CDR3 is TGCAGTGCTAGGCGATGGGACAGGGCCAACTATGGCTACACCTTC. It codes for CSARRWDRANYGYTF.

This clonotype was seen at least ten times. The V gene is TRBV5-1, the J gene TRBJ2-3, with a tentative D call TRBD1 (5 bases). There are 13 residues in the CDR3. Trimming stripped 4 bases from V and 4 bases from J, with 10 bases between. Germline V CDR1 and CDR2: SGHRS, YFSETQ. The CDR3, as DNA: TGCGCCAGCAGCCCTCCAGGGCCAGATACGCAGTATTTT. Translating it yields CASSPPGPDTQYF.

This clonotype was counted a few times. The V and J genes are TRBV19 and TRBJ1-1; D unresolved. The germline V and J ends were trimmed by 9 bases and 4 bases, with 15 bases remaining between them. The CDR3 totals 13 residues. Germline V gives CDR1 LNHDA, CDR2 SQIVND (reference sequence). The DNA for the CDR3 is TGTGCCAGCACTTCATCGGAGGGCACTGAAGCTTTCTTT. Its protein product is CASTSSEGTEAFF.

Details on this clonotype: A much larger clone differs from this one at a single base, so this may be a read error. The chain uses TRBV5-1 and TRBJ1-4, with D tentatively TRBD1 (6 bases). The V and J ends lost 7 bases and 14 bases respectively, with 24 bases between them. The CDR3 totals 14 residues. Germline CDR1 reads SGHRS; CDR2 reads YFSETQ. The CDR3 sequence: CASGEGEPPIRLFF. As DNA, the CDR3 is TGCGCCAGCGGCGAGGGGGAGCCACCAATCAGGCTGTTTTTT. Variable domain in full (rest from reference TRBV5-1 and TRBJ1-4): KAGVTQTPRYLIKTRGQQVTLSCSPISGHRSVSWYQQTPGQGLQFLFEYFSETQRNKGNFPGRFSGRQFSNSRSEMNVSTLELGDSALYLCASGEGEPPIRLFFGSGTQLSVL.

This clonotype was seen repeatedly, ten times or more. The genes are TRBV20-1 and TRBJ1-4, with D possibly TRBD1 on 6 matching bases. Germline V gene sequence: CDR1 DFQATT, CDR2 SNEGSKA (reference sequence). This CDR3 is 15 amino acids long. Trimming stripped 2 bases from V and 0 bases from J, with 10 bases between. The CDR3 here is CSARNGQTTNEKLFF. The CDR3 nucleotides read TGCAGTGCTAGAAACGGACAGACAACTAATGAAAAACTGTTTTTT.